A single TCR beta chain is shown here with its context. Its antigen is unidentified. This sample is drawn from a study of T cells after yellow fever vaccination. Study-level findings and limits: Among all clonotypes, a small share was observed in both CD4 and CD8 compartments. The secondary response was weaker but peaked faster, day 5 versus 15.

This CDR3 spans 15 amino acids. V lost 1 base, J lost 8 bases, and 15 bases lay in between. CDR1 MGHRA and CDR2 YSYEKL come from the germline V gene. Each CDR3 protein is one row after TCRdb ran MiXCR on the 5' RACE reads. The sample holds hundreds of thousands of distinct CDR3 sequences, roughly 12% seen once. The V call is TRBV4-1, the J call TRBJ2-1; tentative D call: TRBD2 (6 bases). This TCR derives from a man between 25 and 39 years old who received the YFV17D yellow fever vaccine. Sequenced here: PBMCs, sampled on the day of the yellow fever booster vaccination. The CDR3, as DNA: TGCGCCAGCAGCCAAGTAAGGCAGGAGGGCGATGAGCAGTTCTTC. This translates into CASSQVRQEGDEQFF.